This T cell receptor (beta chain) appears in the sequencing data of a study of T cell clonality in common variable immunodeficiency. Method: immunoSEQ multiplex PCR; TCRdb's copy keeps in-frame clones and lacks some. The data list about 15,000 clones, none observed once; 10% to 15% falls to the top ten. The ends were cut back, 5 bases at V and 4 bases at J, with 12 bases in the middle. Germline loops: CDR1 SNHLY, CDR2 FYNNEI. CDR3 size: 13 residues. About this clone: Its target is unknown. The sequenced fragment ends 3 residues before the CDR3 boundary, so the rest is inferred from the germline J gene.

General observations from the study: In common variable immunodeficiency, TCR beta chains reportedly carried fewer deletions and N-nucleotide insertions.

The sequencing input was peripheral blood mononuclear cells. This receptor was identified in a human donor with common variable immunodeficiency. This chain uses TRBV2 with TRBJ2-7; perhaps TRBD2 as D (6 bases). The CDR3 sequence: CASSWMGGYEQYF. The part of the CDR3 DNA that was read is TGTGCCAGCAGTTGGATGGGGGGATACGAG. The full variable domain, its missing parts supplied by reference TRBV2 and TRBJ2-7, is EPEVTQTPSHQVTQMGQEVILRCVPISNHLYFYWYRQILGQKVEFLVSFYNNEISEKSEIFDDQFSVERPDGSNFTLKIRSTKLEDSAMYFCASSWMGGYEQYFGPGTRLTVT.